The entry below gives a single T cell receptor beta chain sequence along with its context. Its antigen remains unknown. The data were taken from a study of T cell repertoires in cytomegalovirus infection. In TCRdb, the reads were re-called with MiXCR into one record per CDR3 protein. The sample carries hundreds of thousands of distinct CDR3 sequences, less than 40% recorded once. Germline-derived CDR1 and CDR2 are SGHTA and FQGNSA. Unmatched junction bases numbered 8, after V lost 1 base and J lost 6 bases. The CDR3 contains 17 residues. The sample in question was cultured CD8+ T cells from PBMCs, obtained from culture after CMV antigen stimulation. This receptor was identified in a human donor in good health (CMV status not recorded). Some clones in this sample may be carry-over from other donors' samples. The chain uses TRBV7-2 and TRBJ1-6, with TRBD1 matching 8 bases. The CDR3 bases are TGTGCCAGCAGCTTAGTGGGGACAGGCATTGGTAATTCACCCCTCCACTTT. It translates to CASSLVGTGIGNSPLHF. The entire variable domain, with the rest obtained from reference TRBV7-2 and TRBJ1-6, is as follows: GAGVSQSPSNKVTEKGKDVELRCDPISGHTALYWYRQSLGQGLEFLIYFQGNSAPDKSGLPSDRFSAERTGGSVSTLTIQRTQQEDSAVYLCASSLVGTGIGNSPLHFGNGTRLTVT.